One and the same sample provided the 31 T cell receptor beta chains below, sequenced in a study of T cell responses to AZD1222 COVID-19 vaccine. TCRdb's copy holds only in-frame clones and misses some; the assay was immunoSEQ multiplex PCR. The data show 150,000 to 200,000 clones, about 90% seen once. Here the sequenced sample was peripheral blood, taken on day 0 of AZD1222 vaccination. The receptors come from an adult in good health.

The V and J genes are TRBV28 and TRBJ2-7, with 8 bases lining up with TRBD1. CDR3 length equals 14 residues. Germline V gives CDR1 MDHEN, CDR2 SYDVKM. J was trimmed by 6 bases and V by 1 base; bases with no gene match: 5. The CDR3 reads CASSLYRGQAEQYF. The CDR3 nucleotides are TGTGCCAGCAGTTTATACCGGGGACAGGCCGAGCAGTACTTC.

The chain carries TRBV21-1 and TRBJ2-5; the D call of TRBD1 is as the table states it, not checked on the DNA. TRBV21-1 is flagged as a pseudogene. The CDR3 length is 14 residues. CDR3 amino acids: CASSKGTGKETQYF. DNA for the CDR3: TGTGCCAGCAGCAAGGGGACAGGGAAAGAGACCCAGTACTTC.

This clone was found once. The genes are TRBV7-9 and TRBJ2-7; 7 bases agree with TRBD1. The CDR3 has 15 amino acids. V gave up 2 bases and J gave up 0 bases; unmatched junction bases: 4. Germline lookup yields CDR1 SEHNR and CDR2 FQNEAQ (reference sequence). The CDR3 is CASSLSGTDSYEQYF. CDR3 coding DNA: TGTGCCAGCAGCTTATCCGGGACAGACTCCTACGAGCAGTACTTC.

The rearrangement links TRBV5-4 to TRBJ2-3; TRBD1 matches at 7 bases. Germline lookup yields CDR1 SGHNT and CDR2 YYREEE (reference sequence). V dropped 5 bases and J dropped 2; count of bases not matched to a gene: 8. The CDR3 covers 15 residues. CDR3 nucleotide sequence: TGTGCCAGCAGTCCCTCGGGGACAGCCACAGATACGCAGTATTTT. It is translated as CASSPSGTATDTQYF.

This clone appeared a few times. V is TRBV19 and J is TRBJ1-6; D remains unclear. This CDR3 comprises 17 residues. With 4 bases removed from V and 0 bases from J, the gap between germline ends came to 13 bases. The germline CDR1 and CDR2 sequences are LNHDA and SQIVND (reference sequence). The CDR3 nucleotides read TGTGCCAGTAGTAGGTCCGCTTTGAGCTCCTATAATTCACCCCTCCACTTT. This codes for CASSRSALSSYNSPLHF.

The chain employs TRBV12-3 or TRBV12-4 and TRBJ2-7; a possible D gene is TRBD2 (6 bases). CDR3 length: 13 residues. Trimming cost V 5 bases and J 4 bases, with 12 bases left between them. CDR3: CASSPGASYEQYF. As DNA, the CDR3 is TGTGCCAGCAGTCCGGGAGCCAGTTACGAGCAGTACTTC.

The chain is built from TRBV27 and TRBJ1-4; a weak D match, TRBD1 (5 bases). The V end was cut by 6 bases, the J end by 6 bases, with 26 bases between. CDR1 is MNHEY and CDR2 is SMNVEV in the germline V gene (reference sequence). This CDR3 contains 18 residues. The CDR3 here is CASSPEVYGPGGDEKLFF. CDR3 nucleotide sequence: TGTGCCAGCAGCCCAGAGGTCTACGGTCCGGGGGGGGATGAAAAACTGTTTTTT.

V and J are TRBV27 and TRBJ2-6; 9 nucleotides align to TRBD1. V shed 3 bases and J 0 bases; nucleotides not matched to a gene: 15. Germline V CDR1 and CDR2: MNHEY, SMNVEV (reference sequence). The CDR3 covers 21 residues. The CDR3 DNA reads TGTGCCAGCAGTTTTGAGGGACAGGGACCGCTTAGATTCTCTGGGGCCAACGTCCTGACTTTC. Its protein is CASSFEGQGPLRFSGANVLTF.

The gene calls are TRBV6-5 and TRBJ2-7; 7 bases are a match to TRBD1. CDR1 is MNHEY, CDR2 SVGAGI, per germline. The CDR3 consists of 14 residues. With 10 bases clipped from V and 0 bases from J, the junction kept 9 bases outside the gene matches. The CDR3, as DNA: TGTGCCATCCAATACGGGACAGTCTCCTACGAGCAGTACTTC. Protein: CAIQYGTVSYEQYF.

V is TRBV28 and J is TRBJ2-7, with TRBD1 matching over 7 bases. Germline lookup yields CDR1 MDHEN and CDR2 SYDVKM. Trimming at V came to 7 bases and at J to 2 bases, leaving 17 bases not matched to a gene. This CDR3 is 17 amino acids long. The CDR3 DNA reads as TGTGCCAGCATTTCATTCGGGACAGAGAAAAAACCCTACGAGCAGTACTTC. It translates to CASISFGTEKKPYEQYF.

The genes are TRBV27 and TRBJ2-2, with 8 bases that match TRBD1. CDR1 is MNHEY, CDR2 SMNVEV, per germline (reference sequence). V shed 7 bases, J shed 0 bases, and the junction held 13 bases outside the gene matches. The CDR3 is 18 residues long. CDR3 in DNA: TGTGCCAGCACGGTCCGACAGGGGACCCTCTCGAACACCGGGGAGCTGTTTTTT. This encodes CASTVRQGTLSNTGELFF.

The V call is TRBV2, the J call TRBJ1-5, with D possibly matching TRBD1 (5 bases). In germline, CDR1 is SNHLY, CDR2 FYNNEI. Trimming left V 4 bases short and J 6 bases short, with 10 bases between. CDR3 size: 13 residues. The CDR3 DNA reads as TGTGCCAGCAGTGGAGGCAGGGCTCAGCCCCAGCATTTT. This sequence encodes CASSGGRAQPQHF.

The chain employs TRBV7-2 and TRBJ1-5; a possible D gene is TRBD1 (5 bases). The CDR3 sequence is 14 residues long. CDR1 and CDR2 (germline): SGHTA, FQGNSA. Trimming cost V 4 bases and J 3 bases, with 10 bases left between them. In DNA, the CDR3 is TGTGCCAGCAGCTCTGGGGGGTTCAATCAGCCCCAGCATTTT. Its translation is CASSSGGFNQPQHF.

The chain combines TRBV28 with TRBJ2-5, with D maybe TRBD2 (6 bases). Per germline, CDR1 MDHEN and CDR2 SYDVKM. CDR3 length: 14 amino acids. Trimming removed 10 bases from V and 3 bases from J, with 18 bases in between. The chain's CDR3 is CATSPGGSEETQYF. In DNA, the CDR3 is TGTGCCACCTCACCCGGGGGATCTGAAGAGACCCAGTACTTC.

This chain joins TRBV5-4 and TRBJ1-2; 7 bases align to TRBD1. Germline V gene data show CDR1 as SGHNT and CDR2 as YYREEE (reference sequence). The CDR3 loop spans 15 amino acids. The V and J ends lost 3 bases and 0 bases, in that order; junction bases with no gene match: 5. The DNA for the CDR3 is TGTGCCAGCAGCTCTCAGGGGGGGACTAACTATGGCTACACCTTC. Amino acids: CASSSQGGTNYGYTF.

The chain carries TRBV28 and TRBJ1-2; a weak D match, TRBD1 (6 bases). Trimming removed 7 bases at V and 7 bases at J, with 25 bases between. Germline CDR1 reads MDHEN; CDR2 reads SYDVKM. The CDR3 spans 16 residues. CDR3 coding DNA: TGTGCCAGCACCTATGCCGGGACAACCTTATCCGGTGGCTACACCTTC. It is translated as CASTYAGTTLSGGYTF.

This clone was detected a few times. The chain couples TRBV29-1 to TRBJ1-1, with 8 positions matching TRBD1. The CDR3 contains 14 residues. The trim removed 3 bases at V and 3 bases at J, leaving 6 bases unmatched. CDR1 is SQVTM, CDR2 ANQGSEA, per germline. The CDR3 region has the DNA TGCAGCGTTGAGCAGGGGGCTTGGGACACTGAAGCTTTCTTT. Amino acids: CSVEQGAWDTEAFF.

The CDR3 DNA reads TGCAGCGTCTCAAGGGGGCTAATGGACTACGAGCAGTACTTC. Protein product: CSVSRGLMDYEQYF. The rearrangement joins TRBV29-1 to TRBJ2-7; 7 bases fit TRBD1. V trimming: 6 bases; J trimming: 3 bases; junction bases outside the gene matches: 11. CDR1 and CDR2 from the germline V gene are SQVTM and ANQGSEA. The CDR3 has 14 amino acids.

The gene calls are TRBV6-5 and TRBJ1-5, with TRBD1 identical over 7 bases. This CDR3 has 15 amino acids. Germline CDR1 is MNHEY and CDR2 is SVGAGI. The V gene end was trimmed by 8 bases and the J gene end by 6 bases; junction bases not matched to a gene: 13. In nucleotides, the CDR3 is TGTGCCAGCGGGAGCGGGCAGGGGGTGGTTCAGCCCCAGCATTTT. This codes for CASGSGQGVVQPQHF.

The chain carries TRBV18 and TRBJ2-1; 8 bases are shared with TRBD2. Trimming took 3 bases from V and 6 from J; bases not matched to a gene: 1. The CDR3 sequence is 13 residues long. CDR1 is KGHSH, CDR2 LQKENI, per germline. CDR3 in DNA: TGTGCCAGCTCACCTCGGGGGGGCAATGAGCAGTTCTTC. Translated: CASSPRGGNEQFF.

The genes are TRBV6-5 and TRBJ1-2; TRBD1 might be the D (5 bases). The germline gives CDR1 MNHEY, CDR2 SVGAGI. This CDR3 is 15 amino acids long. The V and J ends lost 2 bases and 4 bases respectively, with 14 bases between them. The CDR3 coding sequence is TGTGCCAGCAGTTACGAGGGGTCCCTTACCTATGGCTACACCTTC. Translation gives CASSYEGSLTYGYTF.

The CDR3 bases are TGCGCCAGCAGCCTTAGGACTAGCGGGGGCTCCTACAATGAGCAGTTCTTC. It specifies CASSLRTSGGSYNEQFF. V and J are TRBV4-1 and TRBJ2-1; 13 bases line up with TRBD2. This CDR3 is 17 amino acids long. CDR1 MGHRA and CDR2 YSYEKL come from the germline V gene. Trimming took 4 bases from V and 0 from J; bases not matched to a gene: 3.

The chain combines TRBV15 with TRBJ1-5, with no clear D. This CDR3 comprises 14 residues. The germline gives CDR1 LNHNV, CDR2 YYDKDF (reference sequence). The V and J ends lost 0 bases and 2 bases respectively, with 5 bases between them. This CDR3 reads CATSRELGNQPQHF. The CDR3 DNA reads as TGTGCCACCAGCAGAGAGCTGGGCAATCAGCCCCAGCATTTT.

This chain connects TRBV30 to TRBJ2-7; D gene unclear. From germline, CDR1 is GTSNPN and CDR2 SVGIG (reference sequence). Trimming took off 0 bases at V and 4 bases at J, with 7 bases between the two ends. This CDR3 contains 12 residues. The CDR3: CAWSVSEYEQYF. The CDR3 nucleotides are TGTGCCTGGAGTGTATCCGAGTACGAGCAGTACTTC.

The genes are TRBV7-8 and TRBJ1-1; TRBD1 might be the D (5 bases). Trimming shortened V by 5 bases and J by 3 bases, and 13 bases separated the two germline ends. The CDR3 totals 14 residues. The V gene's germline CDR1 is SGHVS and CDR2 FQNEAQ. As DNA, the CDR3 is TGTGCCAGCAGCCGGACTTGGGGGGACACTGAAGCTTTCTTT. Translation: CASSRTWGDTEAFF.

This chain connects TRBV9 to TRBJ2-3; 11 bases line up with TRBD2. The germline V gene encodes CDR1 SGDLS and CDR2 YYNGEE. The CDR3 sequence is 17 residues long. V was pared by 4 bases and J by 4 bases, with 11 bases of the junction left unmatched. The CDR3 bases are TGTGCCAGCAGCAAAATAGCGGGAGGGGGGCGAGCAGATACGCAGTATTTT. It is translated as CASSKIAGGGRADTQYF.

In nucleotides, the CDR3 is TGTGCCAGCAGCTTAGTGGCAGGGGTCAACTACGAGCAGTACTTC. Amino acids: CASSLVAGVNYEQYF. V gene TRBV7-9 combines with J gene TRBJ2-7; D is perhaps TRBD1 (6 bases). This CDR3 has 15 amino acids. CDR1 is SEHNR, CDR2 FQNEAQ, per germline (reference sequence). V lost 1 base and J lost 3, with 13 bases in between.

With respect to this clone: An end of the junction does not agree with germline; a read error may underlie this. V is TRBV6-2 or TRBV6-3 and J is TRBJ2-7, with no clear D. Germline V gives CDR1 MNHEY, CDR2 SVGEGT. This CDR3 is built from 11 residues. DNA for the CDR3: TGTGCCAGCAGTCCGGGTTTAGATTTTAACTTC. Encoded protein: CASSPGLDFNF.

This chain uses TRBV2 with TRBJ1-5; D is uncertain. CDR3 length: 15 amino acids. Between the trimmed V and J ends, which lost 4 bases and 7 bases, there was a span of 17 bases. Germline V gene sequence: CDR1 SNHLY, CDR2 FYNNEI. The CDR3 DNA reads as TGTGCCAGCAGTGCCGATGGAGGGCTAAGGCAGCCCCAGCATTTT. It translates to CASSADGGLRQPQHF.

The V call is TRBV10-3, the J call TRBJ2-7; the match to TRBD1 covers 10 bases. This CDR3 comprises 13 residues. The V and J ends lost 9 bases and 3 bases, in that order; junction bases with no gene match: 5. Germline V gives CDR1 ENHRY, CDR2 SYGVKD. DNA for the CDR3: TGTGCCATTGGGACAGGGGATCGCTACGAGCAGTACTTC. This codes for CAIGTGDRYEQYF.

This sequence joins TRBV11-1 and TRBJ2-1; 8 nucleotides line up with TRBD2. Trimming took 2 bases from V and 1 from J; bases not matched to a gene: 4. CDR3 length equals 16 residues. The germline V gene encodes CDR1 SGHAT and CDR2 FQDESV (reference sequence). The CDR3 loop is CASSLPGGRSYNEQFF. The DNA for the CDR3 is TGTGCCAGCAGCTTACCGGGAGGGCGGTCCTACAATGAGCAGTTCTTC.